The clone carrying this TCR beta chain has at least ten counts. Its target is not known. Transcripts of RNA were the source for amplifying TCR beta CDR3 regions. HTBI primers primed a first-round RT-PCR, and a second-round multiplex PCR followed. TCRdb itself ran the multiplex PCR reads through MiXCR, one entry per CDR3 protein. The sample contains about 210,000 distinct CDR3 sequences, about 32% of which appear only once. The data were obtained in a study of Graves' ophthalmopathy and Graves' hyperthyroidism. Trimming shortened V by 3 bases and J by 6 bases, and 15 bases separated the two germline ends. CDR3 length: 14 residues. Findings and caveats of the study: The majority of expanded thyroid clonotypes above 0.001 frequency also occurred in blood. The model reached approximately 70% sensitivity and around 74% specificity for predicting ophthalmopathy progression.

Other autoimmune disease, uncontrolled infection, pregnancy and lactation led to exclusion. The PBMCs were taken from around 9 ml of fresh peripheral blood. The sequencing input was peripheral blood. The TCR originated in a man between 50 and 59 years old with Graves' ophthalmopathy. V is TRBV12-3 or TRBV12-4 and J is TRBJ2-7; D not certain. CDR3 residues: CASSLAAQEREQYF. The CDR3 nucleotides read TGTGCCAGCAGTTTGGCTGCGCAGGAGCGCGAGCAGTACTTC.